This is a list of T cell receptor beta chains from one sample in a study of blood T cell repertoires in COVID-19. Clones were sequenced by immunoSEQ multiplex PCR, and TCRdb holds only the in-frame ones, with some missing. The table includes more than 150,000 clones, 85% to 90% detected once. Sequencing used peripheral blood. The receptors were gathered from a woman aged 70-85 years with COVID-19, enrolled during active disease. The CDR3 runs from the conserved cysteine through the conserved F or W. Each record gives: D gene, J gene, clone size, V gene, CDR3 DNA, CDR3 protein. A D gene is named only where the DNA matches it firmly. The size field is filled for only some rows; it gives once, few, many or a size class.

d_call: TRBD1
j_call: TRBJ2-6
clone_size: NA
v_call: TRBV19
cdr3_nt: TGTGCCAGTAGGGACAGGGGATTCTCTGGGGCCAACGTCCTGACTTTC
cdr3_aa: CASRDRGFSGANVLTF

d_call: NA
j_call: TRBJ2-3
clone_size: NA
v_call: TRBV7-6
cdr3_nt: TGTGCCAGCAGCTTCTCCGGGACTAGCACAGATACGCAGTATTTT
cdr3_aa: CASSFSGTSTDTQYF

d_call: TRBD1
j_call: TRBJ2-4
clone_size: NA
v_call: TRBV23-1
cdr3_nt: TGCGCCAGCAGTCCTCCCAAAGGGACAGGGGGCGCCCCGGTCAAAAACATTCAGTACTTC
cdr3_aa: CASSPPKGTGGAPVKNIQYF

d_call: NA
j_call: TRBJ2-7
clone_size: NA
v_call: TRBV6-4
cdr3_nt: TGTGCCAGCAAATTGTATTACGAGCAGTACTTC
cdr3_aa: CASKLYYEQYF

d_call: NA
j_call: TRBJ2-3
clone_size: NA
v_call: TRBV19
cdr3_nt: TGTGCCAGTAGCATCGGGGGAGCAGATACGCAGTATTTT
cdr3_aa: CASSIGGADTQYF

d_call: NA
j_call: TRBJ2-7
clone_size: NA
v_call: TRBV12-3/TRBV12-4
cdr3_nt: TGTGCCAGCGCCGTGGGGAGCTCCTACGAGCAGTACTTC
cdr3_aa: CASAVGSSYEQYF

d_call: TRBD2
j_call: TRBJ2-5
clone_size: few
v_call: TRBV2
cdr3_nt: TGTGCCAGCAGTGGGACTAGCGCCCAAGAGACCCAGTACTTC
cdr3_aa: CASSGTSAQETQYF

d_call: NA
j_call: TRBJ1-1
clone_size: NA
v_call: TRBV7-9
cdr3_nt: TGTGCCAGCACCCCGGGGGGGGCCACTGAAGCTTTCTTT
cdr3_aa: CASTPGGATEAFF

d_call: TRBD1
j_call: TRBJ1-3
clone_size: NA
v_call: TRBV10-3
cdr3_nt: TGTGCCAGCGGTCCGGGGACAGGGGGTGGAAACACCATATATTTT
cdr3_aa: CASGPGTGGGNTIYF

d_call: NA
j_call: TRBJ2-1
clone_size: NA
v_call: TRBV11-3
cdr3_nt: TGTGCCAGCAGCTTAAATCTCGGGGAGCAGTTCTTC
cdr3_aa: CASSLNLGEQFF

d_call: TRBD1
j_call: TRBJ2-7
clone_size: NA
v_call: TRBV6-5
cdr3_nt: TGTGCCAGCAGCGCCAGGACAGGGGTAACCTACGAGCAGTACTTC
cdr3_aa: CASSARTGVTYEQYF

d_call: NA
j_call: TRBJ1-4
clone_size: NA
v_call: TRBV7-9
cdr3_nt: TGTGCCAGCAGCCAGACAGCCCTCAATGAAAAACTGTTTTTT
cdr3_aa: CASSQTALNEKLFF

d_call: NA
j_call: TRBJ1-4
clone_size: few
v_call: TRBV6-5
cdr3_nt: TGTGCCAGCGGCAGTCCGGGACTTGGGGATGAAAAACTGTTTTTT
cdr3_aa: CASGSPGLGDEKLFF

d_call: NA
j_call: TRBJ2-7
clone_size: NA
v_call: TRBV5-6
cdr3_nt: TGTGCCAGCAGCTTGGCCCCAGGAGGTGGCCACGAGCAGTACTTC
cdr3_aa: CASSLAPGGGHEQYF

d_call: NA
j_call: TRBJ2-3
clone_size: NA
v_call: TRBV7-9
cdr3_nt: TGTGCCAGCAGTGTTCAGGGCACAGATACGCAGTATTTT
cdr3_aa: CASSVQGTDTQYF

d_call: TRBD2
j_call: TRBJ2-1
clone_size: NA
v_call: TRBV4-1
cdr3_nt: TGCGCCAGCAGCCAAAGCGGGAATGTTTACAATGAGCAGTTCTTC
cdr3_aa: CASSQSGNVYNEQFF

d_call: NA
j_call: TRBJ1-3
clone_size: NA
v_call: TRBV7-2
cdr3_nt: TGTGCCAGCAGCTTCCGGACAGCAAACACCATATATTTT
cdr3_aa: CASSFRTANTIYF

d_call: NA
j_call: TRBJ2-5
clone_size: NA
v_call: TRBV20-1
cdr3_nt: TGCAGTGCTAGTCGCAGGGCGCGTGAGACCCAGTACTTC
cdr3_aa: CSASRRARETQYF

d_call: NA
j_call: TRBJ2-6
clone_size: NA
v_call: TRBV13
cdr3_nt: TGTGCCAGCATCAGGGGAGGGCATTCGGGGGCCAACGTCCTGACTTTC
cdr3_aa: CASIRGGHSGANVLTF

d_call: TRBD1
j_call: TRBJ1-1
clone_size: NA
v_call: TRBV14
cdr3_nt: TGTGCCAGCAGCCAAGTCCAAAGGGGGCGAGCTTTCTTT
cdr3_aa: CASSQVQRGRAFF

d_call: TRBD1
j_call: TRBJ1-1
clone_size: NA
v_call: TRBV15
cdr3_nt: TGTGCCACCAGCGGGGACAGGACGAACACTGAAGCTTTCTTT
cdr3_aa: CATSGDRTNTEAFF

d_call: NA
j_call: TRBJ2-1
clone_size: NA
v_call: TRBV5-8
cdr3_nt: TGTGCCAGCAGCTTGGTAGCGGGACAGGGATTCAATGAGCAGTTCTTC
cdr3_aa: CASSLVAGQGFNEQFF

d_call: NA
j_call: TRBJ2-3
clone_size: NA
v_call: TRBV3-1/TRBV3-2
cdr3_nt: TGTGCCAGCAGCCAAGTTTCTGGCTTCACAGATACGCAGTATTTT
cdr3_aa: CASSQVSGFTDTQYF

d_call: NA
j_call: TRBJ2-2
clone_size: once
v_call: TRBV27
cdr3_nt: TGTGCCAGCAGTTTACGGTCCGACACCGGGGAGCTGTTTTTT
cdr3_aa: CASSLRSDTGELFF

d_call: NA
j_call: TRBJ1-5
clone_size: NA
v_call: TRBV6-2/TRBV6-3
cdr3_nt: TGTGCCAGCAGTTACTCTATACAGGGAATCGGCAATCAGCCCCAGCATTTT
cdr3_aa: CASSYSIQGIGNQPQHF

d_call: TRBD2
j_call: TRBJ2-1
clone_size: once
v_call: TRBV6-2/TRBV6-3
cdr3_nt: TGTGCCAGCAGTTACCCGGCTAGCGGGAGAAGTGCGGTGGACAATGAGCAGTTCTTC
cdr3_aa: CASSYPASGRSAVDNEQFF

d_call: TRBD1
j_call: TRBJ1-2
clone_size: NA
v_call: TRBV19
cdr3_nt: TGTGCCAGTAGTACCACTCTTGGACAGGTCCTCTATGGCTACACCTTC
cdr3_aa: CASSTTLGQVLYGYTF

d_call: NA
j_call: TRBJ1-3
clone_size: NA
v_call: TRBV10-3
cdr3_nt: TGTGCCAGCACAGGGTCCTCTGGAAACACCATATATTTT
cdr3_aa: CASTGSSGNTIYF

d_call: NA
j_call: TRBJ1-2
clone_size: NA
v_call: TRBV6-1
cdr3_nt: TGTGCCAGCAGTGAACTGGCAGGGGCCAACTATGGCTACACCTTC
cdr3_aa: CASSELAGANYGYTF

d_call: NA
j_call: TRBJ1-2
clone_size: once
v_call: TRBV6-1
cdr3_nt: TGTGCCAGCAGTGATTTACCGGGAGGGCCTAGTGGCTACACCTTC
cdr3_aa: CASSDLPGGPSGYTF

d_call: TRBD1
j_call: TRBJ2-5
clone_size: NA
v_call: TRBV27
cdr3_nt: TGTGCCAGCAGATGGACAGGGTCTAAAGAGACCCAGTACTTC
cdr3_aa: CASRWTGSKETQYF

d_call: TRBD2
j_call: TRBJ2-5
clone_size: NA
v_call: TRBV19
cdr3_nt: TGTGCCAGTAGTCTTAGAGCGGGGCTCCAAGAGACCCAGTACTTC
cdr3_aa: CASSLRAGLQETQYF

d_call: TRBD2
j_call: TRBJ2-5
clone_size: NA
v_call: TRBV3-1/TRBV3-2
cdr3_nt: TGTGCCAGCAGCCAAGGAGGGGGACTAGCGGGAGGAATCCAAGAGACCCAGTACTTC
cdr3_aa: CASSQGGGLAGGIQETQYF

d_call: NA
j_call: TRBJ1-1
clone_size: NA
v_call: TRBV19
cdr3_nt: TGTGCCAGTAGGGAAGACAAGAACACTGAAGCTTTCTTT
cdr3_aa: CASREDKNTEAFF

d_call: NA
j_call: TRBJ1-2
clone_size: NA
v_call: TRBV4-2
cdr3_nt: TGTGCCAGCAGCCAAGGGGAGGGACTTGGCTACACCTTC
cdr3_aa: CASSQGEGLGYTF

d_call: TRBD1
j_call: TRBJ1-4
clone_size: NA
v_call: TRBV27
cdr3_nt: TGTGCCAGCAGTTATTCTGCGGGGACAGGGGTAGAAAAACTGTTTTTT
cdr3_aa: CASSYSAGTGVEKLFF

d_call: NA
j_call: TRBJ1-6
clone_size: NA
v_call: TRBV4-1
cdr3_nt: TGCGCCAGCAGCCAAGATATAATTAGTAGCGCAGGTGGCTCACCCCTCCACTTT
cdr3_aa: CASSQDIISSAGGSPLHF

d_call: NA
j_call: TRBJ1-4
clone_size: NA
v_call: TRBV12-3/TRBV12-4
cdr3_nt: TGTGCCAGCAGTTCTACAATCGGGTTGTTTTTT
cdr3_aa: CASSSTIGLFF

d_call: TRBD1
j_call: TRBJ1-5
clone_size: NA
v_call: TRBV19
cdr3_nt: TGTGCCAGTAGTAAAGGGGGCGGAAGCAATCAGCCCCAGCATTTT
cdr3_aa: CASSKGGGSNQPQHF

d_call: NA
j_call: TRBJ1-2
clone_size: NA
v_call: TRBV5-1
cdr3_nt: TGCGCCAGCAGCCTCTCGGGGGACGCTAACTATGGCTACACCTTC
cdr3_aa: CASSLSGDANYGYTF

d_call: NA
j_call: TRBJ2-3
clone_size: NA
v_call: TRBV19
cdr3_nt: TGTGCCAGCCCAGCGAGGGAATACACAGATACGCAGTATTTT
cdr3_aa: CASPAREYTDTQYF

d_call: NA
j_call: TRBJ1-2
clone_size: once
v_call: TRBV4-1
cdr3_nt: TGCGCCAGCAGCCAAGGGTCAGGCGGGGTCTATGGCTACACCTTC
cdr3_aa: CASSQGSGGVYGYTF